This T cell receptor beta chain was found in a study of control samples from healthy donors and cancer patients (dated by TCRdb to the early 2020s). V drops 1 base and J drops 4 bases, leaving 10 bases in between. CDR1 and CDR2, per the germline V gene (reference sequence), are GTSNPN and SVGIG. The CDR3 sequence holds 13 residues, the cysteine and phenylalanine included. Just CDR3 DNA is preserved here, 39 bases in frame from base 1. The library was obtained by the immunoSEQ multiplex PCR assay. The clones in this table, taken by TCRdb from immuneACCESS, are in-frame only. Not every clone is retained; where verified, under half of the shortfall comes from an unresolved V gene, and the cause of the rest is unknown. The sample table records approximately 170,000 clones; about 90% of these occur just once. In total, the top ten clones hold 0.65% to 0.85% of the sample. About this clone itself: It has no known antigen specificity. Per-base qualities were not stored, and no clone one base away is much larger.

Sequencing was performed on blood. This receptor was obtained from a woman aged 25 to 39 in good health. The receptor chain draws on TRBV30 and TRBJ2-5, with a weak D call of TRBD1 (6 bases match). The bases read TGTGCCTGGAGTGGAGGCAGGGGAGAGACCCAGTACTTC. It translates as CAWSGGRGETQYF.